This T cell receptor (beta chain) was recorded in a study of T-cell reconstitution after alpha-beta-depleted transplantation in children. Study-level findings and limits: Some patients' high day-60 TCRbeta diversity was attributed to recipient cells surviving conditioning. Hyperexpanded clones declined; after one year, newly produced T cells mostly supplied diversity. Two months or so post-transplant, alpha-beta T cells reportedly derived from several hundred expanded graft clones.

In its sample, this clonotype was seen many times. Its antigen is still unknown. The CDR3 is 15 residues long. CDR1 is MDHEN and CDR2 is SYDVKM in the germline V gene. V lost 8 bases to trimming and J lost 8 bases, with 22 bases between them. TCRbeta library preparation incorporated unique molecular identifiers. One entry per CDR3 protein results from TCRdb running MiXCR on the PCR reads. The sample has 55,000 to 90,000 distinct CDR3 sequences, roughly 5.2% seen once. Sequencing used PBMCs, mostly from graft donor cells, obtained 180 days after TCRalphabeta/CD19-depleted stem cell transplant. This receptor was taken from a boy under two years old who had a stem cell transplant for acute myeloid leukemia, so the T cells may come from the graft donor. The chain carries TRBV28 and TRBJ2-1; perhaps TRBD1 as D (5 bases). The CDR3 DNA reads TGTGCCAGCGGCCCGGGCACTCAGGGTATCCATGAGCAGTTCTTC. Protein sequence: CASGPGTQGIHEQFF.